The T cell receptor beta chain under discussion was sequenced for a study of shared clonotypes between healthy human individuals. Terminally differentiated effector memory CD45RA+ cells were left out of the naive CD8 fraction, which was CD45RO-negative and positively selected for CCR7. Deep level was the assay's run setting. Data came from immunoSEQ multiplex PCR; TCRdb stores just in-frame clones and leaves some out. The sample records almost 700,000 clones, roughly nine tenths being singletons. CDR1 is LNHDA, CDR2 SQIVND, per germline (reference sequence). V dropped 6 bases and J dropped 9 bases, with 11 bases sitting between them. This CDR3 is built from 11 residues.

The sequence came from a man aged 30-40 years in good health. J is TRBJ1-1 and V is TRBV19; the D gene is possibly TRBD1 (5 bases). Sequenced input: naive CD8+ T cells sorted from blood. The CDR3 region has the DNA TGTGCCAGTAGAGCAGGGTCCCAAGCTTTCTTT. This gives the protein CASRAGSQAFF.